The clone carrying this T cell receptor beta chain was observed a handful of times. Its antigen remains unknown. UMIs and a universal primer site were added when TCR cDNA was made by 5'RACE template switching. TCRdb reanalysed the 5' RACE reads using MiXCR and keeps one entry per CDR3 protein. The repertoire holds 550,000 or so distinct CDR3 sequences, roughly a fifth seen once, with roughly an eighth in the top ten. V lost 5 bases and J lost 6; bases outside the gene matches: 14. Germline CDR1 is SGHAT and CDR2 is FQNNGV. The CDR3 sequence is 16 residues long. These data belong to a study of T cells after yellow fever vaccination. About the study: With SMART-Seq v4 Ultra Low Input, the fractions containing low cell numbers were prepared. Study conclusions and caveats: A limited proportion of clonotypes was detected within both the CD4 and CD8 compartments. One caveat is that FACS-sorted repertoires could contain abundant clonotypes contaminating from the bulk population.

The V call is TRBV11-2, the J call TRBJ2-7; 9 nucleotides line up with TRBD1. Here the sequenced sample was PBMCs, taken 15 days after the yellow fever booster vaccination. The sequence came from a man aged 25-40 years who received the YFV17D yellow fever vaccine. The CDR3 reads CASSQATGTGRSEQYF. The DNA of the CDR3 is TGTGCCAGCAGCCAGGCGACCGGGACAGGGCGATCCGAGCAGTACTTC.